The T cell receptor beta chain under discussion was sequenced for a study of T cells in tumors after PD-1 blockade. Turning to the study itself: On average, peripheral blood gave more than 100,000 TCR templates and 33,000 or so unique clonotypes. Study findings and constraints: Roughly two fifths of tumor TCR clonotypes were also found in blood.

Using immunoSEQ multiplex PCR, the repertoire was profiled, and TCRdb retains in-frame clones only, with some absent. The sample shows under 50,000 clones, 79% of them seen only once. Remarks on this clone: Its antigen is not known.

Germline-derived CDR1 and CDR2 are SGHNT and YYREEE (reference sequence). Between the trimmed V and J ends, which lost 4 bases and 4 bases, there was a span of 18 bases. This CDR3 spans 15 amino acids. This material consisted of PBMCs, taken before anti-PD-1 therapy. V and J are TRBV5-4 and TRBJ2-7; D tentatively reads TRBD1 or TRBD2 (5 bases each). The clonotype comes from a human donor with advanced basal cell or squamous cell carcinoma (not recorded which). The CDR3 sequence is CASSPDGTEKYEQYF. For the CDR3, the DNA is TGTGCCAGCAGCCCCGACGGGACGGAAAAATACGAGCAGTACTTC.